This TCR beta chain was found in a study of OX40 agonist ivuxolimab in advanced cancers. Study-wide results and limits: The CD4+ and CD8+ T cells in the blood had expanded clonally by week 6 at 0.1 to 3.0 mg/kg. Certain nonresponding patients likewise had low normalized T-cell clonal expansion.

Worth noting for this clone: Its antigen is not known.

Trimming removed 2 bases at V and 12 bases at J, with 20 bases between. Germline loops: CDR1 MGHRA, CDR2 YSYEKL. This CDR3 contains 15 residues. Here immunoSEQ multiplex PCR was the method, and the copy in TCRdb shows in-frame clones only, minus some. The table lists 90,000 or so clones, over 75% of them singletons. The V and J genes are TRBV4-1 and TRBJ2-1; D is perhaps TRBD2 (8 bases). This clonotype was obtained from an adult with an advanced solid tumor such as melanoma, head and neck, liver or kidney cancer. The source material was CD4+ or CD8+ T cells sorted from blood, sampled in a trial of the OX40 agonist ivuxolimab. In DNA form, the CDR3 reads TGCGCCAGCAGCCAACCGACAGGGCGGCTAGCGGGGCAGTTCTTC. Translating gives CASSQPTGRLAGQFF.